This T cell receptor beta chain originates from a study of T cell responses to AZD1222 COVID-19 vaccine. On the study more broadly: Second doses that came at about 4 or about 12 weeks were put together. Study-level findings and limits: Nearly half of the spike-specific TCRs reportedly recognize variant regions that carry no mutations. Repertoires were collected only later (after the peak T cell response had occurred). Possibly, clonal diversity was underestimated; donors were largely white British and included more females.

The germline V gene encodes CDR1 SQVTM and CDR2 ANQGSEA. V was pared by 4 bases and J by 8 bases, with 3 bases of the junction left unmatched. The CDR3 sequence is 12 residues long. Concerning this clone: Its target is unknown.

Sequenced by immunoSEQ multiplex PCR; TCRdb stores in-frame clones only, minus some. The sample gives under 150,000 clones, approximately 90% of which show up once; about 6% is in the top ten. The sequences come from peripheral blood, collected on day 0 of AZD1222 vaccination. The clonotype originates from an adult in good health. The chain uses TRBV29-1 and TRBJ1-2, with 11 bases fitting TRBD1. The CDR3 bases are TGCAGCGTTGGGACAGGGGGCGGGGGCTACACCTTC. It translates to CSVGTGGGGYTF. The whole variable domain, remainder taken from reference TRBV29-1 and TRBJ1-2, is SAVISQKPSRDICQRGTSLTIQCQVDSQVTMMFWYRQQPGQSLTLIATANQGSEATYESGFVIDKFPISRPNLTFSTLTVSNMSPEDSSIYLCSVGTGGGGYTFGSGTRLTVV.